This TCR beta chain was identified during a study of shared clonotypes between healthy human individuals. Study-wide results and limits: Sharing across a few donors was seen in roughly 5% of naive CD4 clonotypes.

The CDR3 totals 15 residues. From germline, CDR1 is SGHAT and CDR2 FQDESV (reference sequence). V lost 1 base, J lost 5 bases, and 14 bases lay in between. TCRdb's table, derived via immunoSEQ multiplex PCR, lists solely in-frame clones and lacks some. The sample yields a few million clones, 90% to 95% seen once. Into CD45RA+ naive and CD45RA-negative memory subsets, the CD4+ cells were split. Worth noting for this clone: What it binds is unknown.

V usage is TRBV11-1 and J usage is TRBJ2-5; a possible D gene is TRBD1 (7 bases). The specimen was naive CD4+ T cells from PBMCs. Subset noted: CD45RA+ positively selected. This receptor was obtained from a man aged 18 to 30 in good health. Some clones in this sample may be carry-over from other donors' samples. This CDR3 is CASSLEGARDETQYF. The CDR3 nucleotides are TGTGCCAGCAGCTTAGAGGGGGCGCGGGATGAGACCCAGTACTTC. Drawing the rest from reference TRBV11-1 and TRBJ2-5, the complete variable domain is EAEVAQSPRYKITEKSQAVAFWCDPISGHATLYWYRQILGQGPELLVQFQDESVVDDSQLPKDRFSAERLKGVDSTLKIQPAELGDSAMYLCASSLEGARDETQYFGPGTRLLVL.